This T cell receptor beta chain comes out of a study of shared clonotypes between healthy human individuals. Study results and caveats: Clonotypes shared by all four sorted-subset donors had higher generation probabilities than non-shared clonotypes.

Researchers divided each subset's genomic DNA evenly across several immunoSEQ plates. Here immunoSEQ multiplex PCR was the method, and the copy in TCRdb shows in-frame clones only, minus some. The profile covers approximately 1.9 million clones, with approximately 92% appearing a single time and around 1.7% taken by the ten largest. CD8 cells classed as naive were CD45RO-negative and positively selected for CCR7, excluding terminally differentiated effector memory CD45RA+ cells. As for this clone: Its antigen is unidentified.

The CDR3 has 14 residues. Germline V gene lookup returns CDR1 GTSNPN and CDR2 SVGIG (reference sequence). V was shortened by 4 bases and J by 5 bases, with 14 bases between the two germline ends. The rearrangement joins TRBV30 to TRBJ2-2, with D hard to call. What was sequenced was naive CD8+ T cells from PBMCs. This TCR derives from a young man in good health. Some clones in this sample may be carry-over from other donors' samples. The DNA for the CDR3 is TGTGCCTGGACTTCCCCTAGGCGGACCGGGGAGCTGTTTTTT. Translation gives CAWTSPRRTGELFF.